This T cell receptor (beta chain) came from a study of cytomegalovirus exposure and HLA in healthy donors (dated by TCRdb to 2016 to 2017). Study-wide context: The 666 repertoires of the first cohort and the roughly 110 validation repertoires were produced on the same platform, according to a later analysis. The study aimed to test whether signatures of past pathogen exposure could be identified by cataloging public T cell receptors. Along with the roughly 670-subject first cohort, a separate validation cohort of around 110 different subjects was used. To predict cytomegalovirus infection status, the study brought together high-throughput TCR immunosequencing, statistical association of individual TCRs with disease status, and machine learning.

The donors belonged to the validation cohort of approximately 130 subjects, which was separate from the roughly 670-subject first cohort. Based on the germline V gene, the CDR1 and CDR2 sequences are MDHEN and SYDVKM. From its cysteine to its phenylalanine, the CDR3 spans 11 amino acids. Only CDR3 DNA remains: 33 bases, in frame from the first base. The germline ends are 9 bases apart after V is trimmed by 8 bases and J by 5 bases. With regard to this clone: Its antigen is still unknown. Base-call qualities are not available, and no considerably larger clone is one nucleotide away.

Libraries were constructed by the immunoSEQ multiplex PCR assay. As for the original processing: To diagnose cytomegalovirus status from the catalog of TCR beta chain sequences, a statistical classification framework was built. The table comes from immuneACCESS by way of TCRdb, which keeps in-frame sequences with V and J called. Part of the clones is missing from these tables; in studies checked, under half for an unresolved V gene and the rest for unknown reasons. D and trimming were read from the DNA, whereas the V and J calls and clone size are those reported in that table. Within this sample are roughly 60,000 clones, with 92% of them counted one time only. Of the sample, 1% to 1.5% falls within the top ten clones. Study-wide conclusions, independent of this receptor: A few of the identified cytomegalovirus-associated TCR beta chains were confirmed in vitro to be specific for cytomegalovirus antigens. According to the authors, the approach could potentially be generalized to other disease states and immunological phenotypes. Subsequent analysis determined that TCRs grouped into clusters in the first cohort also showed a tendency toward co-occurrence across the 130 or so validation repertoires, and about 94% of cluster scores exceeded 0. Most TCR sequences were seen in very few donors, while some public TCRs were found in many individuals. The study listed 164 TCR beta chains as associated with cytomegalovirus. The classifier was reported to diagnose cytomegalovirus status with high specificity and sensitivity in both the original cohort and the validation cohort. All 110 or so repertoires were used to score co-occurrence in the validation cohort in a later analysis, because that analysis had no HLA typing for the cohort.

The sequence was collected from a woman aged 18-29 years in good health and CMV-seronegative. The sample comprised PBMCs. Recombination linked TRBV28 to TRBJ1-1; the D gene is not confidently resolved. For the CDR3, the sequence is CASLRGTEAFF. In nucleotides, the sequence is TGTGCCAGCCTGAGAGGTACTGAAGCTTTCTTT.